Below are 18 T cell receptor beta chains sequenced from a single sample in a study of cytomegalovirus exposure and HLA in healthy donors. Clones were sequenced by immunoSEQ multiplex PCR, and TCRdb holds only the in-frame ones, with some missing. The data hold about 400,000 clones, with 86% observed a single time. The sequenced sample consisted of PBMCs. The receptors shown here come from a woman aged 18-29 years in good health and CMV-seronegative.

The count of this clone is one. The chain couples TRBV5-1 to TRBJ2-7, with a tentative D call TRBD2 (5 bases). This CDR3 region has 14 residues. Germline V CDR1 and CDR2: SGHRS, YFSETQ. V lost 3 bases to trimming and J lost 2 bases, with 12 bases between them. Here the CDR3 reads CASSWSEGTYEQYF. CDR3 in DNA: TGCGCCAGCAGCTGGTCCGAGGGAACCTACGAGCAGTACTTC. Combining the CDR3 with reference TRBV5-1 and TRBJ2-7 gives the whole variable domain KAGVTQTPRYLIKTRGQQVTLSCSPISGHRSVSWYQQTPGQGLQFLFEYFSETQRNKGNFPGRFSGRQFSNSRSEMNVSTLELGDSALYLCASSWSEGTYEQYFGPGTRLTVT.

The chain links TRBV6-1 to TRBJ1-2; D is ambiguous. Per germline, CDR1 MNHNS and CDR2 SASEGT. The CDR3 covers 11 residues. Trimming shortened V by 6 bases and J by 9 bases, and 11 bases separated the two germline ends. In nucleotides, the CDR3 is TGTGCCAGCAGCCTTGCGGGGAGCTACACCTTC. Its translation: CASSLAGSYTF.

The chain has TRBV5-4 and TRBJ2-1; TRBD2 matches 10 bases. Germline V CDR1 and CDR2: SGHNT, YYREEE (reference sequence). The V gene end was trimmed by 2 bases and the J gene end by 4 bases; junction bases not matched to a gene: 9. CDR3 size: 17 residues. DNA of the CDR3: TGTGCCAGCAGCTTAAGCAGGGCTAGCGGGGGTTACAATGAGCAGTTCTTC. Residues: CASSLSRASGGYNEQFF.

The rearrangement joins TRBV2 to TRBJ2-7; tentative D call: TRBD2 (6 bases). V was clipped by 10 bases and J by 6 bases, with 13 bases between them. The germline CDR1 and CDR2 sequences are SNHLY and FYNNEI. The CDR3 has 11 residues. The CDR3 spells CATQNGGEQYF. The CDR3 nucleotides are TGTGCCACCCAGAACGGGGGCGAGCAGTACTTC.

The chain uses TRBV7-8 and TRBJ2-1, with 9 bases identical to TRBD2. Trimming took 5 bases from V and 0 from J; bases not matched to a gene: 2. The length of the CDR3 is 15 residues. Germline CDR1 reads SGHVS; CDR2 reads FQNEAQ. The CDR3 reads CASSRSGGSYNEQFF. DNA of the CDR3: TGTGCCAGCAGCCGTAGCGGGGGCTCCTACAATGAGCAGTTCTTC.

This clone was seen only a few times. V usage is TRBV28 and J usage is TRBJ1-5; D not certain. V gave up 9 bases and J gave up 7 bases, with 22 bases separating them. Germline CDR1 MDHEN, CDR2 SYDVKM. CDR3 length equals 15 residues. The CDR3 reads CASKRENTPLQPQHF. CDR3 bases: TGTGCCAGTAAACGGGAAAACACCCCTCTGCAGCCCCAGCATTTT. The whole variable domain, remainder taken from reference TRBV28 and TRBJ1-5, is DVKVTQSSRYLVKRTGEKVFLECVQDMDHENMFWYRQDPGLGLRLIYFSYDVKMKEKGDIPEGYSVSREKKERFSLILESASTNQTSMYLCASKRENTPLQPQHFGDGTRLSIL.

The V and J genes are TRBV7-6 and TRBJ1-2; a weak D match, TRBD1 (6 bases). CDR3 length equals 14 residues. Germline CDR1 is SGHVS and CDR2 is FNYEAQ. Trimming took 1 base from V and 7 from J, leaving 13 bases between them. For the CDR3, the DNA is TGTGCCAGCAGCTTAGATACAGGGATAAGTGGCTACACCTTC. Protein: CASSLDTGISGYTF. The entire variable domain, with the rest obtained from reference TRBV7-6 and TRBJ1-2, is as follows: GAGVSQSPRYKVTKRGQDVALRCDPISGHVSLYWYRQALGQGPEFLTYFNYEAQQDKSGLPNDRFSAERPEGSISTLTIQRTEQRDSAMYRCASSLDTGISGYTFGSGTRLTVV.

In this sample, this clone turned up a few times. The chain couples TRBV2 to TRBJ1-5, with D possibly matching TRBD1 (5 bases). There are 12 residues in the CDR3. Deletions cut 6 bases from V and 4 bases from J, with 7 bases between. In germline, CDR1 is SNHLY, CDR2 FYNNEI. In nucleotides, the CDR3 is TGTGCCAGCAGCAGGGCTAATCAGCCCCAGCATTTT. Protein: CASSRANQPQHF.

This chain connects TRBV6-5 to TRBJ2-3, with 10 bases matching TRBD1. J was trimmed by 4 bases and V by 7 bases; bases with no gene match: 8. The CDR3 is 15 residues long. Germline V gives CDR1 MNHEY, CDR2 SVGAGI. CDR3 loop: CASTLRDRGSDTQYF. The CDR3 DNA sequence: TGTGCCAGCACGCTCAGGGACAGGGGCTCAGATACGCAGTATTTT.

CDR3 bases: TGTGCCAGCAGCGGAGGGACAGACTATGGCTACACCTTC. Residues: CASSGGTDYGYTF. The chain is built from TRBV7-9 and TRBJ1-2; 7 nucleotides align to TRBD1. This CDR3 is 13 amino acids long. From germline, CDR1 is SEHNR and CDR2 FQNEAQ (reference sequence). Trimming removed 5 bases from V and 3 bases from J; junction bases left unmatched: 3.

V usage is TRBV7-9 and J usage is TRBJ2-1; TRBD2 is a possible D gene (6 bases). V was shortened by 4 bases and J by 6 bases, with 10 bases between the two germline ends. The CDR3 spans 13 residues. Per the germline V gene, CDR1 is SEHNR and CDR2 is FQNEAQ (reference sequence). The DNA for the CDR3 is TGTGCCAGCAGCTCCGGGACTCCCAATGAGCAGTTCTTC. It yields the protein CASSSGTPNEQFF.

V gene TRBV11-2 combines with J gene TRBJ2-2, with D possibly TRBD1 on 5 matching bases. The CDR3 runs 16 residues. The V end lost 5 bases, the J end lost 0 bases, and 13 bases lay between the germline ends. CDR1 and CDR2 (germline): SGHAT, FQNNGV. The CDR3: CASSVQVTPNTGELFF. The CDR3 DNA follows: TGTGCCAGCAGCGTACAGGTTACACCGAACACCGGGGAGCTGTTTTTT.

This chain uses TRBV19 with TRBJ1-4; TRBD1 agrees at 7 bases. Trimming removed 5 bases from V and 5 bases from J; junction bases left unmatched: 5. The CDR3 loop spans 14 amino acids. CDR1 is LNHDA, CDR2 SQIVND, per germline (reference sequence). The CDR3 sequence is CASSRTGPNEKLFF. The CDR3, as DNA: TGTGCCAGTAGTCGGACAGGTCCGAATGAAAAACTGTTTTTT.

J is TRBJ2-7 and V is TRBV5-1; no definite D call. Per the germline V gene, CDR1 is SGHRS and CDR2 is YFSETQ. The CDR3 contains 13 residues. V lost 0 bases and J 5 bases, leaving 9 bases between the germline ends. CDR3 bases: TGCGCCAGCAGCTTGGCCGTTACGGACGAGCAGTACTTC. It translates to CASSLAVTDEQYF.

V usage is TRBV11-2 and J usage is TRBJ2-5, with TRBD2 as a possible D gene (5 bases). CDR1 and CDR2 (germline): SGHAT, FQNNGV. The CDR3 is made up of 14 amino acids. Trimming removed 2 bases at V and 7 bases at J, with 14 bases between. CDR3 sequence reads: CASSLPKEEGTQYF. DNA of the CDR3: TGTGCCAGCAGCTTACCGAAAGAAGAGGGGACCCAGTACTTC.

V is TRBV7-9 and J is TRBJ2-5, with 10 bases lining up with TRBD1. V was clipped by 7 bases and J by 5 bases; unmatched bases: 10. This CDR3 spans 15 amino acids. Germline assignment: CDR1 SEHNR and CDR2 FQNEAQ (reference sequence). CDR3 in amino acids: CASTGQGPSGETQYF. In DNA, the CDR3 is TGTGCCAGCACGGGACAGGGGCCCTCCGGGGAGACCCAGTACTTC.

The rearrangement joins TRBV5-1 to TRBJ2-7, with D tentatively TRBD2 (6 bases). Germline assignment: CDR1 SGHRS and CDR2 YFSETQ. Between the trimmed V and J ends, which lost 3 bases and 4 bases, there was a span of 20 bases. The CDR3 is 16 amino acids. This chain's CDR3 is CASSSPVGGAGYEQYF. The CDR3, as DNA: TGCGCCAGCAGCTCCCCGGTGGGTGGGGCGGGGTACGAGCAGTACTTC.

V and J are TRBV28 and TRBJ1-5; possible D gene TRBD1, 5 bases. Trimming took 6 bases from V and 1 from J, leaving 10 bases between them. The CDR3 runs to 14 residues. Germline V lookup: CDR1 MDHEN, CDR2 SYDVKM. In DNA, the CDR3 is TGTGCCAGCAGCATAGACAGAAGCAATCAGCCCCAGCATTTT. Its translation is CASSIDRSNQPQHF.